These 22 T cell receptor beta chains were sequenced from one sample in a study of blood T cell repertoires in COVID-19. Sequenced by immunoSEQ multiplex PCR; TCRdb stores in-frame clones only, minus some. The sample shows 45,000 to 55,000 clones, more than 75% of them seen only once. What was sequenced was PBMCs or T cells enriched from blood (not recorded which). All receptors come from a woman between 50 and 59 years old with acute COVID-19.

CDR3 protein: CASKMDSTYEQYF. CDR3 in DNA: TGTGCCAGCAAGATGGACAGCACCTACGAGCAGTACTTC. The rearrangement links TRBV2 to TRBJ2-7; D is possibly TRBD1 (6 bases). With 7 bases removed from V and 2 bases from J, the gap between germline ends came to 12 bases. The V gene's germline CDR1 is SNHLY and CDR2 FYNNEI. This CDR3 has 13 residues. Complete variable domain (other parts from reference TRBV2 and TRBJ2-7): EPEVTQTPSHQVTQMGQEVILRCVPISNHLYFYWYRQILGQKVEFLVSFYNNEISEKSEIFDDQFSVERPDGSNFTLKIRSTKLEDSAMYFCASKMDSTYEQYFGPGTRLTVT.

V and J are TRBV7-2 and TRBJ2-2; a weak D match, TRBD1 (5 bases). Germline-derived CDR1 and CDR2 are SGHTA and FQGNSA. V lost 5 bases, J lost 7 bases, and 11 bases lay in between. This CDR3 comprises 13 residues. CDR3 nucleotides: TGTGCCAGCAGCCAGCAGGGCGTCGGGGAGCTGTTTTTT. Protein product: CASSQQGVGELFF.

In DNA, the CDR3 is TGTGCCAGCAGCACGACTAGCGGGGCCACAGATACGCAGTATTTT. It encodes CASSTTSGATDTQYF. The chain employs TRBV5-4 and TRBJ2-3, with TRBD2 matching over 11 bases. The CDR3 extends over 15 amino acids. V dropped 4 bases and J dropped 2; count of bases not matched to a gene: 3. Germline values: CDR1 SGHNT, CDR2 YYREEE (reference sequence).

CDR3 residues: CASSPQGSELFF. CDR3 bases: TGTGCCAGCAGCCCCCAGGGGTCAGAACTGTTTTTT. This chain links TRBV16 with TRBJ1-4; a weak D match, TRBD1 (6 bases). Trimming left V 4 bases short and J 12 bases short, with 12 bases between. There are 12 residues in the CDR3. Germline V CDR1 and CDR2: KGHSY, FQNENV.

V usage is TRBV6-1 and J usage is TRBJ2-2; TRBD2 agrees at 7 bases. Trimming at V came to 3 bases and at J to 7 bases, leaving 11 bases not matched to a gene. This CDR3 has 16 amino acids. Germline assignment: CDR1 MNHNS and CDR2 SASEGT. CDR3 bases: TGTGCCAGCAGTGATGTGGGGGGGATGGATATCGGGGAGCTGTTTTTT. This encodes CASSDVGGMDIGELFF.

This sequence joins TRBV11-2 and TRBJ2-5; D is uncertain. The CDR3 is 15 residues long. V was shortened by 0 bases and J by 3 bases, with 11 bases between the two germline ends. The germline V gene encodes CDR1 SGHAT and CDR2 FQNNGV. CDR3 nucleotide sequence: TGTGCCAGCAGCTTAGATCCAGCGTCGGAAGAGACCCAGTACTTC. Translating gives CASSLDPASEETQYF.

The chain recombines TRBV6-5 with TRBJ1-1; D gene ambiguous. CDR1 is MNHEY, CDR2 SVGAGI, per germline. This CDR3 comprises 13 residues. Trimming removed 6 bases at V and 6 bases at J, with 14 bases between. In DNA form, the CDR3 reads TGTGCCAGCAGCTCAGGTCCTACCCCTGAAGCTTTCTTT. This codes for CASSSGPTPEAFF.

The V gene is TRBV19, the J gene TRBJ1-1, with 10 bases fitting TRBD1. With 1 base clipped from V and 1 base from J, the junction kept 6 bases outside the gene matches. CDR3 size: 17 residues. Per the germline V gene, CDR1 is LNHDA and CDR2 is SQIVND (reference sequence). This CDR3 reads CASSIGLRDRGNTEAFF. CDR3 nucleotides: TGTGCCAGTAGTATAGGGCTCCGGGACAGGGGGAACACTGAAGCTTTCTTT.

V gene TRBV12-3 or TRBV12-4 combines with J gene TRBJ1-2; D gene uncertain. V lost 7 bases and J lost 4, with 13 bases in between. This CDR3 has 13 amino acids. CDR3 in amino acids: CASTKHGSYGYTF. The CDR3, as DNA: TGTGCCAGCACTAAACACGGGTCCTATGGCTACACCTTC.

The V call is TRBV9, the J call TRBJ2-2; TRBD2 might be the D (6 bases). V dropped 2 bases and J dropped 0 bases, with 8 bases sitting between them. Germline V gene lookup returns CDR1 SGDLS and CDR2 YYNGEE. The CDR3 is 15 residues long. The CDR3 loop is CASSVGGTNTGELFF. As DNA, the CDR3 is TGTGCCAGCAGCGTGGGGGGTACGAACACCGGGGAGCTGTTTTTT.

The rearrangement links TRBV27 to TRBJ1-1; 8 bases line up with TRBD1. This CDR3 comprises 15 residues. The junction had 13 bases not matched to a gene; V was cut back by 8 bases and J by 5 bases. The germline CDR1 and CDR2 sequences are MNHEY and SMNVEV (reference sequence). CDR3 bases: TGTGCCAGCGGATCAGGGGGCGCAGGGGATACTGAAGCTTTCTTT. This translates into CASGSGGAGDTEAFF.

CDR3 region: CASRPQGGGELFF. The CDR3 nucleotides read TGTGCCAGCAGACCTCAGGGGGGCGGGGAGCTGTTTTTT. V and J are TRBV7-9 and TRBJ2-2; weak D call: TRBD1 (7 bases). V was clipped by 6 bases and J by 7 bases, with 12 bases between them. Germline V lookup: CDR1 SEHNR, CDR2 FQNEAQ (reference sequence). The CDR3 totals 13 residues.

This clone turned up a few times. In DNA form, the CDR3 reads TGTGCCAGCAGCTCAAGGACAGCGAACACCGGGGAGCTGTTTTTT. Amino acids: CASSSRTANTGELFF. The V gene is TRBV7-8, the J gene TRBJ2-2; a possible D gene is TRBD1 (6 bases). Germline CDR1 and CDR2: SGHVS and FQNEAQ. The V end was cut by 4 bases, the J end by 0 bases, with 9 bases between. The CDR3 length is 15 residues. Variable domain in full (rest from reference TRBV7-8 and TRBJ2-2): GAGVSQSPRYKVAKRGQDVALRCDPISGHVSLFWYQQALGQGPEFLTYFQNEAQLDKSGLPSDRFFAERPEGSVSTLKIQRTQQEDSAVYLCASSSRTANTGELFFGEGSRLTVL.

This chain links TRBV5-5 with TRBJ1-1; D not resolved. The germline gives CDR1 SGHKS, CDR2 YYEKEE (reference sequence). The CDR3 runs 14 residues. The CDR3 spells CTCRREQRSTEAFF. In DNA, the CDR3 is TGTACCTGTAGGAGGGAACAAAGAAGCACTGAAGCTTTCTTT. Filled out from reference TRBV5-5 and TRBJ1-1, the complete variable domain reads DAGVTQSPTHLIKTRGQQVTLRCSPISGHKSVSWYQQVLGQGPQFIFQYYEKEERGRGNFPDRFSARQFPNYSSELNVNALLLGDSALYLCTCRREQRSTEAFFGQGTRLTVV.

This clone showed up just a few times. The gene calls are TRBV5-5 and TRBJ2-1, with 9 bases aligning to TRBD1. V gave up 5 bases and J gave up 8 bases; unmatched junction bases: 5. The CDR3 runs to 13 residues. Per the germline V gene, CDR1 is SGHKS and CDR2 is YYEKEE (reference sequence). CDR3 DNA: TGTGCCAGCAGTCGTACAGGGGGCCATGAGCAGTTCTTC. Protein: CASSRTGGHEQFF. The variable domain in full, completed from reference TRBV5-5 and TRBJ2-1, reads DAGVTQSPTHLIKTRGQQVTLRCSPISGHKSVSWYQQVLGQGPQFIFQYYEKEERGRGNFPDRFSARQFPNYSSELNVNALLLGDSALYLCASSRTGGHEQFFGPGTRLTVL.

J is TRBJ2-3 and V is TRBV30; possibly TRBD2 for D (6 bases). The germline V gene encodes CDR1 GTSNPN and CDR2 SVGIG (reference sequence). The CDR3 is 14 residues long. Trimming stripped 0 bases from V and 4 bases from J, with 11 bases between. The chain's CDR3 is CAWSVLGEADTQYF. CDR3 sequence (DNA): TGTGCCTGGAGTGTACTCGGGGAGGCAGATACGCAGTATTTT.

The CDR3 loop reads CASAGQDREQFF. CDR3 nucleotide sequence: TGTGCCAGCGCGGGACAGGACCGCGAGCAGTTCTTC. V usage is TRBV19 and J usage is TRBJ2-1; 8 positions agree with TRBD1. The CDR3 loop spans 12 amino acids. The germline V gene encodes CDR1 LNHDA and CDR2 SQIVND (reference sequence). V lost 9 bases and J lost 10; bases outside the gene matches: 8. Variable domain in full (rest from reference TRBV19 and TRBJ2-1): DGGITQSPKYLFRKEGQNVTLSCEQNLNHDAMYWYRQDPGQGLRLIYYSQIVNDFQKGDIAEGYSVSREKKESFPLTVTSAQKNPTAFYLCASAGQDREQFFGPGTRLTVL.

This chain joins TRBV29-1 and TRBJ1-2; maybe TRBD1 (5 bases). V was shortened by 4 bases and J by 6 bases, with 18 bases between the two germline ends. Germline loops: CDR1 SQVTM, CDR2 ANQGSEA. The CDR3 has 14 amino acids. The CDR3, as DNA: TGCAGCGTTGCGGTTGTCGGTCAGGGTGATGGCTACACCTTC. Its protein is CSVAVVGQGDGYTF.

V usage is TRBV4-2 and J usage is TRBJ1-2; TRBD1 matches at 8 bases. There are 16 residues in the CDR3. J was trimmed by 3 bases and V by 0 bases; bases with no gene match: 6. From germline, CDR1 is LGHNA and CDR2 YNFKEQ. CDR3 loop: CASSQDRQGADYGYTF. CDR3 nucleotide sequence: TGTGCCAGCAGCCAAGATAGGCAGGGGGCGGACTATGGCTACACCTTC.

The rearrangement joins TRBV9 to TRBJ2-7, with 12 bases fitting TRBD1. Germline CDR1 SGDLS, CDR2 YYNGEE. J lost 5 bases, V lost 6 bases, and 6 bases had no gene match. The CDR3 loop spans 14 amino acids. CDR3 sequence reads: CASNIGTGGNEQYF. The CDR3, as DNA: TGTGCCAGCAATATCGGGACAGGGGGCAACGAGCAGTACTTC.

The chain employs TRBV11-3 and TRBJ1-1; D remains unclear. Germline CDR1 is SGHNT and CDR2 is YENEEA. The CDR3 contains 14 residues. V shed 1 base and J shed 0 bases, with 6 bases lying between them. The CDR3 is CASSLGGMNTEAFF. CDR3 DNA: TGTGCCAGCAGCTTAGGAGGTATGAACACTGAAGCTTTCTTT.

The rearrangement uses TRBV28 and TRBJ1-2; TRBD1 matches 9 bases. CDR3 length equals 15 residues. Looked up from germline, CDR1 is MDHEN and CDR2 is SYDVKM. Trimming at V came to 2 bases and at J to 6 bases, leaving 7 bases not matched to a gene. Here the CDR3 reads CASSLGGTGRNGYTF. In DNA, the CDR3 is TGTGCCAGCAGTTTAGGGGGGACAGGGAGAAATGGCTACACCTTC.